This TCR beta chain derives from a study of cytomegalovirus exposure and HLA in healthy donors. Notes on the study in general: TRBV6-2, TRBV6-3 and some other V segments were unresolvable in 87-base-pair reads. As was reported, the classifier diagnosed cytomegalovirus status with high specificity and sensitivity. Follow-up analysis found HLA locus-dependent TCR association rates, highest for DRB1 and lowest for HLA-C. Another analysis was done later, and it associated roughly 15,000 TCR beta sequences with HLA alleles at 0.05 false discovery rate.

The germline CDR1 and CDR2 sequences are MDHEN and SYDVKM. The CDR3 consists of 18 residues. The V and J ends lost 2 bases and 0 bases, in that order; junction bases with no gene match: 9. Concerning this clone: Its antigen is not known.

PCR involved 60 Vbeta and 13 Jbeta primers. Clones were sequenced by immunoSEQ multiplex PCR, and TCRdb holds only the in-frame ones, with some missing. The sample has tens of thousands of clones, about two thirds seen once. The receptor comes from a woman aged 30 to 39 in good health and CMV-seronegative. The V call is TRBV28, the J call TRBJ1-5; 8 bases match TRBD1. Sample: PBMCs. Written as DNA, the CDR3 is TGTGCCAGCAGTTTACTGGCAGGGGGCAGCTATAGCAATCAGCCCCAGCATTTT. Protein sequence: CASSLLAGGSYSNQPQHF.